The rows below give T cell receptor beta chains drawn from one sample of a study of T cell repertoires in cytomegalovirus infection. From the reads, TCRdb called clonotypes with MiXCR, one entry per CDR3 protein. The sample shows about 450,000 distinct CDR3 sequences, roughly 30% of them seen only once. Sequencing used PBMCs. These receptors were obtained from a human donor in good health (CMV status not recorded). Some clones in this sample may be carry-over from other donors' samples. CDR3s include the opening cysteine and the closing phenylalanine or tryptophan. The D gene is left open where the match is weak. Clone size is shown for a subset of rows, as once, few, many or a class of expanded clone.

v_call	j_call	clone_size	d_call	cdr3_nt	cdr3_aa
TRBV15	TRBJ2-7	many	.	TGTGCCACCAGCAGAGACCCCCTGAGGGAGCAGTACTTC	CATSRDPLREQYF
TRBV27	TRBJ1-6	many	.	TGTGCCAGCAGTTCCCCCAAAGGGCTTTCCTATAATTCACCCCTCCACTTT	CASSSPKGLSYNSPLHF
TRBV6-2/TRBV6-3	TRBJ1-6	many	.	TGTGCCAGCAGTTACCCCTCCGGGACCGCTAATTCACCCCTCCACTTT	CASSYPSGTANSPLHF
TRBV7-2	TRBJ2-3	many	TRBD1	TGTGCCAGCAGCTCCCCCCAGGGGGCTAAAGATACGCAGTATTTT	CASSSPQGAKDTQYF
TRBV4-1	TRBJ1-1	.	.	TGCGCCAGCAGCCAGGACTTTGACAGGCTGAACACTGAAGCTTTCTTT	CASSQDFDRLNTEAFF
TRBV6-1	TRBJ2-3	many	.	TGTGCCAGCCGGGACTCTATCACAGATACGCAGTATTTT	CASRDSITDTQYF
TRBV7-9	TRBJ1-6	.	TRBD1	TGTGCCAGCAGCCCCGGGACAGGGGTCTATAATTCACCCCTCCACTTT	CASSPGTGVYNSPLHF
TRBV6-5	TRBJ1-6	few	.	TGTGCCAGCAGTTATGAAGGAGGACGATGGAATTCACCCCTCCACTTT	CASSYEGGRWNSPLHF
TRBV28	TRBJ1-5	.	.	TGTGCCAGCAGGAGACCATATAGCAATCAGCCCCAGCATTTT	CASRRPYSNQPQHF
TRBV18	TRBJ1-2	.	.	TGTGCCAGCTCACCACCGGGGCTTAAAGGCTATGGCTACACCTTC	CASSPPGLKGYGYTF
TRBV4-1	TRBJ2-7	many	.	TGCGCCAGCAGCCAAGAAACCTCCTACGAGCAGTACTTC	CASSQETSYEQYF
TRBV6-5	TRBJ2-7	.	.	TGTGCCAGCGGAAACAGGGTGGGGGAGCCGTACTTC	CASGNRVGEPYF
TRBV6-5	TRBJ1-1	few	TRBD1	TGTGCCAGCAGAGCCGGGACAGGGGGCGCGGAAGCTTTCTTT	CASRAGTGGAEAFF
TRBV7-2	TRBJ1-1	many	.	TGTGCCAGCAGCTTAGGGGGGGGAACAGTTGAAGCTTTCTTT	CASSLGGGTVEAFF
TRBV6-5	TRBJ1-1	once	TRBD1	TGTGCCAGCAGTTCCGAAACAGGGGTTTTGACTGAAGCTTTCTTT	CASSSETGVLTEAFF
TRBV2	TRBJ2-7	.	.	TGTGCCAGCAGTGAAGAGTGGGAGCAGTACTTC	CASSEEWEQYF
TRBV5-1	TRBJ2-4	once	.	TGCGCCAGCAGCCAGGGCGGGACACCGAAAAACATTCAGTACTTC	CASSQGGTPKNIQYF
TRBV5-5	TRBJ2-1	.	TRBD1	TGTGCCAGCGGATCATCCACAGGGGCCCCCTACAATGAGCAGTTCTTC	CASGSSTGAPYNEQFF
TRBV28	TRBJ2-7	.	TRBD1	TGTGCCAGCAGTTCGACCAACAGGGGTAGGTCCTACGAGCAGTACTTC	CASSSTNRGRSYEQYF
TRBV12-3/TRBV12-4	TRBJ2-5	few	.	TGTGCCAGCACCATGACGGGGGCAGAGACCCAGTACTTC	CASTMTGAETQYF
TRBV4-1	TRBJ2-7	.	.	TGCGCCAGCAGCCAAGGTTGGAGCTCCTACGAGCAGTACTTC	CASSQGWSSYEQYF
TRBV7-9	TRBJ2-7	few	.	TGTGCCAGCAGCACACACAGCGGTATACAGTACTTC	CASSTHSGIQYF
TRBV19	TRBJ1-5	.	TRBD1	TGTGCCAGTAGTGACAGGGGTTTTACTCAGCCCCAGCATTTT	CASSDRGFTQPQHF
TRBV6-6	TRBJ2-1	.	TRBD2	TGTGCCAGCAGCCTTAGCGGGGACCCCCCCAATGAGCAGTTCTTC	CASSLSGDPPNEQFF
TRBV11-2	TRBJ1-1	.	.	TGTGCCAGCAGCCTCCATAGGAACACTGAAGCTTTCTTT	CASSLHRNTEAFF
TRBV10-2	TRBJ1-2	many	TRBD1	TGCGCCAGCAGTGATGGACAGGGTAGCTATGGCTACACCTTC	CASSDGQGSYGYTF
TRBV6-2/TRBV6-3	TRBJ1-2	few	.	TGTGCCAGCAGTTACTCGACCGAGACAATAGGTGGCTACACCTTC	CASSYSTETIGGYTF
TRBV7-6	TRBJ1-3	few	TRBD1	TGTGCCAGCAGCTTAGAAAACTGGCAGGGGGGACTGACTGGAAACACCATATATTTT	CASSLENWQGGLTGNTIYF
TRBV6-6	TRBJ1-4	.	.	TGTGCCAGCAACTGGGCCACTAATGAAAAACTGTTTTTT	CASNWATNEKLFF
TRBV19	TRBJ1-2	few	.	TGTGCCAGTATCGTGGAGTCCCCCGAGCAGTTCACCGATGGCTACACCTTC	CASIVESPEQFTDGYTF
TRBV7-9	TRBJ2-1	many	TRBD1	TGTGCCAGCAGCCCTCCGGGACAGGAGGCCTACAATGAGCAGTTCTTC	CASSPPGQEAYNEQFF
TRBV6-2/TRBV6-3	TRBJ2-5	few	TRBD1	TGTGCCAGCACGACAAGAGGGGGCAGAGAGACCCAGTACTTC	CASTTRGGRETQYF
TRBV12-3/TRBV12-4	TRBJ2-5	few	TRBD2	TGTGCCAGCAGTTTATCAGCGGGGGAGACCCAGTACTTC	CASSLSAGETQYF
TRBV20-1	TRBJ2-3	.	.	TGCAGTGCTAGAGATTCCCCTCGGGCGCTACGGGGACCAGATACGCAGTATTTT	CSARDSPRALRGPDTQYF